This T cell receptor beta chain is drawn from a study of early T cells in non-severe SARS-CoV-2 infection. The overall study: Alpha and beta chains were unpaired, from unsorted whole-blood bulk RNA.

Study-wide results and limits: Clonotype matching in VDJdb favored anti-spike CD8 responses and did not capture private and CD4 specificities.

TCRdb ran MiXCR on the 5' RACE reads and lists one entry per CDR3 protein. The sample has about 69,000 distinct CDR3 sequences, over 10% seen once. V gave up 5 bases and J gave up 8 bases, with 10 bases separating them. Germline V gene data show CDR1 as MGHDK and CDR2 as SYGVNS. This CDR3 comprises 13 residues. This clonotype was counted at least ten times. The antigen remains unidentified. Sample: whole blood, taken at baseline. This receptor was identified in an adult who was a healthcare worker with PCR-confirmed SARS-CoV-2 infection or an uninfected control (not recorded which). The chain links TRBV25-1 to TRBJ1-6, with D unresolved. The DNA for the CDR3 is TGTGCCAGCAGTTGGGAAGGTTATTCACCCCTCCACTTT. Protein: CASSWEGYSPLHF.